Listed below are T cell receptor beta chains from one sample, sequenced in a study of shared clonotypes between healthy human individuals. The repertoire was sequenced with immunoSEQ multiplex PCR; TCRdb's copy has only in-frame clones and lacks some. The repertoire includes about 2,200,000 clones, more than 85% of them detected once, and under 2% sits in the top ten. The sequencing input was naive CD8+ T cells from PBMCs. The receptor source for this set is a man younger than 35 in good health. Some clones in this sample may be carry-over from other donors' samples. Both conserved end residues are part of each CDR3. The D gene is left open where the match is weak. Only some rows state a clone size, as once, few, many or a class for expanded clones.

D,size,V,J,CDR3,DNA
.,.,TRBV29-1,TRBJ2-1,CSMERFYNEQFF,TGCAGCATGGAAAGGTTCTACAATGAGCAGTTCTTC
.,.,TRBV19,TRBJ2-1,CASSITAGNSYNEQFF,TGTGCCAGTAGTATCACGGCAGGGAATTCCTACAATGAGCAGTTCTTC
TRBD1,.,TRBV10-3,TRBJ2-6,CATRGGAGANVLTF,TGTGCCACCCGAGGGGGCGCTGGGGCCAACGTCCTGACTTTC
TRBD2,.,TRBV19,TRBJ2-1,CASSIAFGASGVYNEQFF,TGTGCCAGTAGTATAGCTTTTGGGGCTAGCGGGGTATACAATGAGCAGTTCTTC
TRBD1,.,TRBV5-6,TRBJ2-7,CASSAGTGATEQYF,TGTGCCAGCAGCGCCGGGACAGGGGCGACCGAGCAGTACTTC
TRBD2,.,TRBV4-1,TRBJ2-1,CASSPRLANEQFF,TGCGCCAGCAGCCCTCGACTAGCGAATGAGCAGTTCTTC
.,.,TRBV5-1,TRBJ2-1,CASREGNEQFF,TGCGCCAGCAGGGAGGGGAATGAGCAGTTCTTC
.,.,TRBV5-1,TRBJ1-1,CASSFGGNTEAFF,TGCGCCAGCAGCTTTGGCGGGAACACTGAAGCTTTCTTT
TRBD2,.,TRBV28,TRBJ2-3,CASSLRTSGYTDTQYF,TGTGCCAGCAGTTTAAGAACTAGCGGGTATACAGATACGCAGTATTTT
.,.,TRBV7-9,TRBJ2-7,CASSLGDRLYEQYF,TGTGCCAGCAGCTTAGGTGACAGGTTATACGAGCAGTACTTC
.,.,TRBV27,TRBJ2-7,CASSLQGRSSYEQYF,TGTGCCAGCAGTTTACAGGGAAGGAGCTCCTACGAGCAGTACTTC
.,.,TRBV18,TRBJ2-1,CASSPPWTTVGNEQFF,TGTGCCAGCTCACCACCCTGGACTACTGTCGGGAATGAGCAGTTCTTC
.,.,TRBV7-9,TRBJ2-1,CASSLVLAKSSYNEQFF,TGTGCCAGCAGCTTAGTTCTTGCGAAGAGCTCCTACAATGAGCAGTTCTTC
.,.,TRBV9,TRBJ2-1,CASSVQDSYNEQFF,TGTGCCAGCAGCGTACAAGACAGTTACAATGAGCAGTTCTTC
.,.,TRBV6-1,TRBJ1-4,CASRDRHNEKLFF,TGTGCCAGCAGGGACCGTCATAATGAAAAACTGTTTTTT
.,once,TRBV6-5,TRBJ2-7,CASSSSGRESYEQYF,TGTGCCAGCAGTTCGTCGGGACGGGAAAGCTACGAGCAGTACTTC
.,.,TRBV6-5,TRBJ2-2,CASTGVVDTGELFF,TGTGCCTCCACGGGAGTGGTGGACACCGGGGAGCTGTTTTTT
.,.,TRBV5-6,TRBJ2-5,CASSSFRADWETQYF,TGTGCCAGCAGCTCCTTCCGGGCCGACTGGGAGACCCAGTACTTC
TRBD2,.,TRBV2,TRBJ2-1,CASTLILGLAGGSLTGNEQFF,TGTGCCAGCACTTTGATCCTGGGACTAGCGGGAGGGTCCCTCACAGGGAATGAGCAGTTCTTC
.,.,TRBV9,TRBJ2-1,CASSVGSGNEQFF,TGTGCCAGCAGCGTAGGATCTGGAAATGAGCAGTTCTTC
.,.,TRBV29-1,TRBJ1-4,CSVEDTFPGSREKLFF,TGCAGCGTTGAAGATACTTTTCCCGGGTCAAGGGAAAAACTGTTTTTT
TRBD2,.,TRBV2,TRBJ2-7,CASNSREGPSYEQYF,TGTGCCAGCAATTCACGGGAGGGCCCTAGCTACGAGCAGTACTTC
.,.,TRBV6-5,TRBJ2-3,CASGPADTQYF,TGTGCCAGCGGCCCTGCAGATACGCAGTATTTT
.,.,TRBV19,TRBJ2-1,CASSIERGRDPTYNEQFF,TGTGCCAGTAGTATAGAGAGAGGCCGGGACCCCACCTACAATGAGCAGTTCTTC
TRBD2,.,TRBV7-3,TRBJ2-5,CASSSTSGRGETQYF,TGTGCCAGCAGCTCGACTAGCGGGAGAGGCGAGACCCAGTACTTC
.,.,TRBV9,TRBJ1-4,CASSVAPLATNEKLFF,TGTGCCAGCAGCGTAGCCCCACTCGCTACTAATGAAAAACTGTTTTTT
TRBD2,.,TRBV27,TRBJ2-5,CASSLSGGETQYF,TGTGCCAGCAGTTTGAGCGGGGGAGAGACCCAGTACTTC
.,.,TRBV5-1,TRBJ1-4,CASSADGQPTTNEKLFF,TGCGCCAGCAGCGCCGACGGACAGCCTACAACTAATGAAAAACTGTTTTTT
TRBD1,.,TRBV6-1,TRBJ2-1,CASSERTGGFFDEQFF,TGTGCCAGCAGTGAGCGGACAGGGGGCTTTTTCGATGAGCAGTTCTTC
TRBD1,few,TRBV4-1,TRBJ1-2,CASSQPTGAGYTF,TGCGCCAGCAGCCAACCAACAGGGGCTGGCTACACCTTC
.,.,TRBV19,TRBJ1-1,CASSNFRQGYTEAFF,TGTGCCAGTAGTAACTTCCGGCAGGGCTACACTGAAGCTTTCTTT
.,.,TRBV2,TRBJ1-2,CASSAGGEGYGYTF,TGTGCCAGCAGCGCCGGGGGGGAGGGCTATGGCTACACCTTC
.,.,TRBV28,TRBJ2-5,CASSSVRRYQETQYF,TGTGCCAGCAGTTCCGTCAGAAGGTACCAAGAGACCCAGTACTTC
TRBD2,.,TRBV11-2,TRBJ2-7,CASSLGLADPYEQYF,TGTGCCAGCAGCCTCGGACTAGCGGACCCCTACGAGCAGTACTTC
.,.,TRBV20-1,TRBJ2-3,CSARVGGAQYF,TGCAGTGCTAGAGTCGGCGGGGCGCAGTATTTT
.,.,TRBV2,TRBJ1-5,CASSDGRGGGQPQHF,TGTGCCAGCAGTGATGGGCGAGGGGGAGGGCAGCCCCAGCATTTT
.,few,TRBV19,TRBJ1-5,CASSPQGGISNQPQHF,TGTGCCAGTAGTCCCCAGGGAGGGATCAGCAATCAGCCCCAGCATTTT
.,.,TRBV19,TRBJ2-7,CASSEPGELRGEQYF,TGTGCCAGTTCTGAGCCAGGAGAGCTAAGGGGCGAGCAGTACTTC
TRBD1,once,TRBV5-6,TRBJ2-2,CASTGTGGAGTGELFF,TGTGCCAGCACCGGGACAGGGGGCGCGGGCACCGGGGAGCTGTTTTTT
.,.,TRBV27,TRBJ1-1,CASSPSPGTFEAFF,TGTGCCAGCAGCCCCTCGCCGGGGACCTTTGAAGCTTTCTTT
TRBD2,.,TRBV29-1,TRBJ2-1,CSVVDIAGGSGEQFF,TGCAGCGTTGTCGACATAGCGGGAGGCTCCGGTGAGCAGTTCTTC
TRBD1,.,TRBV2,TRBJ2-7,CASSDGWAGGDEQYF,TGTGCCAGCAGTGATGGCTGGGCAGGGGGCGACGAGCAGTACTTC
TRBD2,.,TRBV10-3,TRBJ2-7,CAISETASGRAYEQYF,TGTGCCATCAGTGAAACGGCTAGCGGGAGAGCCTACGAGCAGTACTTC
TRBD1,.,TRBV2,TRBJ1-2,CASSGTGGFGGYTF,TGTGCCAGCAGCGGGACAGGGGGCTTCGGGGGCTACACCTTC
.,.,TRBV19,TRBJ2-5,CASSIDSEETQYF,TGTGCCAGTAGTATCGACAGCGAAGAGACCCAGTACTTC
.,.,TRBV2,TRBJ1-2,CASMNLGGYTF,TGTGCCAGCATGAACCTGGGGGGCTACACCTTC
TRBD2,.,TRBV28,TRBJ2-7,CASSQLRLAGNEQYF,TGTGCCAGCAGTCAACTTAGGCTAGCGGGGAACGAGCAGTACTTC
.,.,TRBV11-2,TRBJ2-7,CASSPRLRGPSSYEQYF,TGTGCCAGCAGCCCACGGTTACGGGGGCCGAGCTCCTACGAGCAGTACTTC
.,.,TRBV4-2,TRBJ2-3,CASSSGLLDTQYF,TGTGCCAGCAGCTCCGGACTCTTAGATACGCAGTATTTT
TRBD2,.,TRBV14,TRBJ2-2,CASSQVTSAVELFF,TGTGCCAGCAGCCAGGTGACTAGCGCCGTGGAGCTGTTTTTT
.,.,TRBV20-1,TRBJ1-4,CSAQNEKLFF,TGCAGTGCTCAGAATGAAAAACTGTTTTTT
TRBD1,.,TRBV7-8,TRBJ2-2,CASRHQTGMVPNSNTGELFF,TGTGCCAGCAGACATCAGACAGGGATGGTCCCTAACTCGAACACCGGGGAGCTGTTTTTT
.,.,TRBV27,TRBJ2-1,CASSLGLLNEQFF,TGTGCCAGCAGTTTGGGCTTGTTGAATGAGCAGTTCTTC
TRBD2,.,TRBV28,TRBJ2-7,CASSLYGRFSYEQYF,TGTGCCAGCAGTTTATACGGGAGGTTCTCCTACGAGCAGTACTTC
TRBD1,.,TRBV5-8,TRBJ2-7,CASSKRQGSEQYF,TGTGCCAGCAGCAAACGACAGGGGAGCGAGCAGTACTTC
.,.,TRBV4-1,TRBJ1-2,CASSQEPFGGYTF,TGCGCCAGCAGCCAAGAACCGTTCGGGGGCTACACCTTC
.,.,TRBV7-9,TRBJ1-2,CASSSGASGYTF,TGTGCCAGCAGCAGCGGTGCTTCTGGCTACACCTTC